The clone carrying this T cell receptor (beta chain) showed up many times. What it binds is not known. The sample belongs to a study of blood T cells in healthy people across ages. Study results and caveats: Compared with aged donors, long-lived donors showed fewer expanded clones, suggesting selection.

Together with a sample-barcoded 5' primer, a J-beta primer mix was included in a second PCR lasting about 6 to 11 cycles. TCRdb analysed the 5' RACE reads with MiXCR anew, one entry per CDR3 protein. The table has some 890,000 distinct CDR3 sequences, almost 30% seen once. V lost 3 bases to trimming and J lost 0 bases, with 36 bases between them. The CDR3 covers 24 residues. These data were also filed under a second study, of T cells of mothers and their children. This second study notes: Donation came from a few healthy Caucasian mothers together with their six children.

This sequence originates from a woman aged 40-49 years in good health. Sequencing used blood. V is TRBV12-3 or TRBV12-4 and J is TRBJ1-5, with a tentative D call TRBD1 (6 bases). CDR3 loop: CASSLHLDSVVTPSPRNSNQPQHF. CDR3 bases: TGTGCCAGCAGTTTGCACCTGGACAGCGTCGTCACACCGTCTCCACGTAATAGCAATCAGCCCCAGCATTTT.